Each of the 27 T cell receptor beta chains below was sequenced from the same sample in a study of T cell responses to AZD1222 COVID-19 vaccine. Produced via immunoSEQ multiplex PCR; TCRdb's table is partial and in-frame only. The top ten clones hold approximately 12% of a sample with over 120,000 clones, 85% to 95% of them seen once. Sequenced material: peripheral blood, taken after recovery from COVID-19. Receptors were obtained from an adult who had recovered from COVID-19.

The rearrangement uses TRBV18 and TRBJ2-1; 8 bases fit TRBD2. J was trimmed by 2 bases and V by 6 bases; bases with no gene match: 9. Looked up from germline, CDR1 is KGHSH and CDR2 is LQKENI. The CDR3 consists of 16 residues. DNA for the CDR3: TGTGCCAGCTCGCGACTAGCGCCAACCACCTACAATGAGCAGTTCTTC. Translated: CASSRLAPTTYNEQFF.

The chain uses TRBV4-1 and TRBJ2-1; 8 bases fit TRBD2. CDR3 length: 15 residues. The V segment lost 0 bases and the J segment 5 bases; nucleotides outside the gene matches: 3. The germline V gene encodes CDR1 MGHRA and CDR2 YSYEKL. CDR3 sequence (DNA): TGCGCCAGCAGCCAAGATAGGACTAGCAACAATGAGCAGTTCTTC. Translating it yields CASSQDRTSNNEQFF.

CDR3 nucleotides: TGCGCCAGCAGCTCCCTGCGGGGGGGATCTTCCTACAATGAGCAGTTCTTC. Its protein is CASSSLRGGSSYNEQFF. The rearrangement links TRBV5-1 to TRBJ2-1; 9 bases fit TRBD2. The V gene's germline CDR1 is SGHRS and CDR2 YFSETQ. The CDR3 spans 17 residues. Trimming removed 3 bases from V and 1 base from J; junction bases left unmatched: 8. Full variable domain (outside the CDR3, taken from reference TRBV5-1 and TRBJ2-1): KAGVTQTPRYLIKTRGQQVTLSCSPISGHRSVSWYQQTPGQGLQFLFEYFSETQRNKGNFPGRFSGRQFSNSRSEMNVSTLELGDSALYLCASSSLRGGSSYNEQFFGPGTRLTVL.

This rearrangement joins TRBV10-1 to TRBJ1-3, with a weak D call TRBD1 (6 bases). This CDR3 is built from 19 residues. Germline V gene sequence: CDR1 WNHNN, CDR2 SYGVQD (reference sequence). Deletions cut 7 bases from V and 0 bases from J, with 25 bases between. CDR3 sequence: CASTGDTLRDYSSGNTIYF. For the CDR3, the DNA is TGCGCCAGCACCGGGGACACGTTAAGAGATTATTCCTCTGGAAACACCATATATTTT.

The chain uses TRBV9 and TRBJ1-1; D may be TRBD1 (6 bases). The CDR3 covers 15 residues. Looked up from germline, CDR1 is SGDLS and CDR2 is YYNGEE. V lost 4 bases to trimming and J lost 1 base, with 14 bases between them. The CDR3 here is CASSTTPTGNTEAFF. CDR3 in DNA: TGTGCCAGCAGCACAACACCGACAGGGAACACTGAAGCTTTCTTT.

V usage is TRBV21-1 and J usage is TRBJ1-5. TRBV21-1 is deemed a pseudogene. The CDR3 totals 12 residues. CDR3 in amino acids: CASRLYYQPQHF. The CDR3 DNA follows: TGTGCCAGCAGGCTCTATTATCAGCCCCAGCATTTT.

This clone was counted a single time. V usage is TRBV9 and J usage is TRBJ2-7; a possible D gene is TRBD2 (7 bases). The CDR3 has 16 residues. V was pared by 0 bases and J by 6 bases, with 19 bases between. Germline assignment: CDR1 SGDLS and CDR2 YYNGEE. The CDR3 DNA reads as TGTGCCAGCAGCGTAGGATCCGGGGGGCCAACGACCGAGCAGTACTTC. Residues: CASSVGSGGPTTEQYF.

V usage is TRBV11-2 and J usage is TRBJ2-4; possible D gene TRBD2, 5 bases. The CDR3 spans 17 residues. CDR1 is SGHAT, CDR2 FQNNGV, per germline. V lost 2 bases, J lost 0 bases, and 14 bases lay in between. CDR3 loop: CASSLPESGLAKNIQYF. The CDR3 DNA is TGTGCCAGCAGCTTACCCGAAAGCGGACTAGCCAAAAACATTCAGTACTTC.

The rearrangement uses TRBV5-8 and TRBJ1-5; 8 bases agree with TRBD1. V shed 1 base, J shed 4 bases, and the junction held 19 bases outside the gene matches. The V gene's germline CDR1 is SGHTS and CDR2 YDEGEE. This CDR3 has 20 amino acids. The CDR3 coding sequence is TGTGCCAGCAGCTTGTTGGTGTGGACAGGGCTCGCTACCGTTAATCAGCCCCAGCATTTT. Translated: CASSLLVWTGLATVNQPQHF.

The V and J genes are TRBV15 and TRBJ2-5; D possibly uses TRBD1 or TRBD2 (5 bases each). Trimming took 1 base from V and 3 from J, leaving 15 bases between them. Germline CDR1 and CDR2: LNHNV and YYDKDF (reference sequence). This CDR3 has 16 amino acids. DNA of the CDR3: TGTGCCACCAGCAGAGGTGGGTCCCTGGGGGAAGAGACCCAGTACTTC. Translated, it gives CATSRGGSLGEETQYF.

The rearrangement links TRBV9 to TRBJ2-7, with TRBD2 as a possible D gene (6 bases). This CDR3 region has 15 residues. The V end lost 0 bases, the J end lost 4 bases, and 14 bases lay between the germline ends. Germline lookup yields CDR1 SGDLS and CDR2 YYNGEE. The CDR3: CASSVAPGGDYEQYF. CDR3 DNA sequence: TGTGCCAGCAGCGTAGCACCGGGCGGGGATTACGAGCAGTACTTC.

The chain recombines TRBV29-1 with TRBJ2-7; TRBD1 aligns across 9 bases. V gave up 7 bases and J gave up 5 bases; unmatched junction bases: 6. The V gene's germline CDR1 is SQVTM and CDR2 ANQGSEA. The CDR3 covers 12 residues. The CDR3 sequence: CSARDRANEQYF. The CDR3, as DNA: TGCAGCGCCCGGGACAGGGCTAACGAGCAGTACTTC.

The V gene is TRBV24-1, the J gene TRBJ2-3; 10 bases map to TRBD2. Germline V gene sequence: CDR1 KGHDR, CDR2 SFDVKD. The CDR3 loop spans 18 amino acids. Unmatched junction bases numbered 12, after V lost 3 bases and J lost 4 bases. This CDR3 reads CATSDGWSGTSVADTQYF. The CDR3 DNA follows: TGTGCCACCAGTGATGGATGGTCCGGGACTAGCGTCGCAGATACGCAGTATTTT.

The rearrangement links TRBV18 to TRBJ2-5; D call uncertain. V was cut by 3 bases and J by 0 bases, with 2 bases left in between. Germline V gives CDR1 KGHSH, CDR2 LQKENI. The CDR3 has 12 residues. As DNA, the CDR3 is TGTGCCAGCTCACCGGACCAAGAGACCCAGTACTTC. Translation gives CASSPDQETQYF.

This chain links TRBV9 with TRBJ2-5; D not resolved. The V gene lost 4 bases and the J gene lost 1 base, with 17 bases spanning the gap. Germline V lookup: CDR1 SGDLS, CDR2 YYNGEE. The CDR3 consists of 16 residues. The CDR3 here is CASSPRLGRLQETQYF. The CDR3 DNA reads as TGTGCCAGCAGCCCTCGACTCGGGCGTCTCCAAGAGACCCAGTACTTC.

The chain has TRBV28 and TRBJ2-1; D is tentatively TRBD1 or TRBD2 (5 bases each). The V end was cut by 5 bases, the J end by 4 bases, with 18 bases between. Germline V gives CDR1 MDHEN, CDR2 SYDVKM. This CDR3 is built from 16 residues. CDR3 sequence reads: CASSRTSGRIYNEQFF. DNA of the CDR3: TGTGCCAGCAGTCGGACATCGGGACGGATATACAATGAGCAGTTCTTC.

CDR3 DNA: TGTGCCAGCAGTTACTCCGGGACAGGGGGAGAAAAACTGTTTTTT. Translation: CASSYSGTGGEKLFF. The chain combines TRBV6-5 with TRBJ1-4, with TRBD1 matching 11 bases. This CDR3 region has 15 residues. The V gene's germline CDR1 is MNHEY and CDR2 SVGAGI. J was trimmed by 8 bases and V by 0 bases; bases with no gene match: 2.

This chain joins TRBV5-1 and TRBJ1-2, with D maybe TRBD1 (6 bases). V was cut by 4 bases and J by 3 bases, with 16 bases left in between. Per germline, CDR1 SGHRS and CDR2 YFSETQ. The CDR3 has 15 amino acids. The CDR3 DNA sequence: TGCGCCAGCAGCCCGGGGGCCCCGACCCACTATGGCTACACCTTC. Translation: CASSPGAPTHYGYTF.

This chain links TRBV27 with TRBJ2-7; 8 nucleotides match TRBD2. Germline V lookup: CDR1 MNHEY, CDR2 SMNVEV (reference sequence). The CDR3 contains 14 residues. V shed 7 bases, J shed 4 bases, and the junction held 9 bases outside the gene matches. The CDR3 region is CASTPGGRLYEQYF. CDR3 coding DNA: TGTGCCAGCACCCCGGGCGGGAGGTTGTACGAGCAGTACTTC.

The chain has TRBV10-1 and TRBJ1-1; 7 bases map to TRBD1. Trimming cost V 8 bases and J 8 bases; bases outside gene matches: 11. Germline values: CDR1 WNHNN, CDR2 SYGVQD (reference sequence). The CDR3 runs 13 residues. CDR3 sequence: CASSPQGGLEAFF. The CDR3 DNA reads as TGCGCCAGCTCCCCCCAGGGGGGCTTAGAAGCTTTCTTT.

The J gene is TRBJ2-2, the V gene TRBV27; the match to TRBD1 covers 9 bases. This CDR3 spans 16 amino acids. From germline, CDR1 is MNHEY and CDR2 SMNVEV (reference sequence). J was trimmed by 5 bases and V by 7 bases; bases with no gene match: 11. The CDR3 region is CASMDGGTGYTGELFF. Here the CDR3 DNA reads TGTGCCAGCATGGATGGGGGGACAGGGTATACCGGGGAGCTGTTTTTT.

The V call is TRBV5-1, the J call TRBJ2-3, with 10 bases that match TRBD2. The germline V gene encodes CDR1 SGHRS and CDR2 YFSETQ. The CDR3 covers 18 residues. The V segment lost 1 base and the J segment 3 bases; nucleotides outside the gene matches: 11. The CDR3 coding sequence is TGCGCCAGCAGCTTGAGTTTCCGACTAGCGGGTAATACAGATACGCAGTATTTT. Amino acids: CASSLSFRLAGNTDTQYF.

The chain couples TRBV28 to TRBJ2-1; 8 positions agree with TRBD2. In germline, CDR1 is MDHEN, CDR2 SYDVKM. The CDR3 has 13 amino acids. The V gene end was trimmed by 7 bases and the J gene end by 7 bases; junction bases not matched to a gene: 6. CDR3 protein: CASILSGGNEQFF. The CDR3 DNA reads TGTGCCAGCATTTTGAGCGGGGGTAATGAGCAGTTCTTC.

The chain recombines TRBV6-1 with TRBJ2-1; no clear D gene. The V and J ends lost 2 bases and 8 bases respectively, with 7 bases between them. The CDR3 spans 12 residues. CDR1 is MNHNS and CDR2 is SASEGT in the germline V gene. This chain's CDR3 is CASSELRYEQFF. CDR3 DNA sequence: TGTGCCAGCAGTGAATTGAGATATGAGCAGTTCTTC.

This chain connects TRBV3-1 (or the pseudogene TRBV3-2) to TRBJ1-6; D not certain. The germline gives CDR1 LGHDT, CDR2 YNNKEL (reference sequence). The CDR3 is made up of 15 amino acids. V was trimmed by 0 bases and J by 9 bases, leaving 12 bases between them. The DNA for the CDR3 is TGTGCCAGCAGCCAAGACTCCAGGCTAAGTTCACCCCTCCACTTT. Translation gives CASSQDSRLSSPLHF.

The chain links TRBV4-1 to TRBJ2-5; 8 nucleotides agree with TRBD2. CDR1 and CDR2 (germline): MGHRA, YSYEKL. J lost 4 bases, V lost 4 bases, and 11 bases had no gene match. The CDR3 loop spans 16 amino acids. The CDR3 nucleotides are TGCGCCAGCAGCCTTCGAAGCGGGAGTGTTGGAGAGACCCAGTACTTC. Translated: CASSLRSGSVGETQYF.

The chain links TRBV18 to TRBJ1-4; maybe TRBD1 (6 bases). This CDR3 is 15 amino acids long. CDR1 is KGHSH and CDR2 is LQKENI in the germline V gene. Trimming cost V 6 bases and J 6 bases, with 17 bases left between them. CDR3 sequence reads: CASSRTTGGHEKLFF. The CDR3, as DNA: TGTGCCAGCTCCCGCACGACGGGGGGCCATGAAAAACTGTTTTTT.